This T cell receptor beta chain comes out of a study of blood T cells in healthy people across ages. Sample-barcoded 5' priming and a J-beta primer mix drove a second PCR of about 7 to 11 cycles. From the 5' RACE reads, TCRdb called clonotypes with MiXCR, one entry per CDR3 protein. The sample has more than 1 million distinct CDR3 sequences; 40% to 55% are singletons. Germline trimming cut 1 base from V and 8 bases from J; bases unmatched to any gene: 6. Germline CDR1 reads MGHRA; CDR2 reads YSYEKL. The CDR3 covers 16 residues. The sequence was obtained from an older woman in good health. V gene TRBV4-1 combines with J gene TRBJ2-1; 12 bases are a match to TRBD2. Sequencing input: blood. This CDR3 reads CASSQGLAGVNHEQFF. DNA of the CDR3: TGCGCCAGCAGCCAAGGACTAGCGGGAGTAAACCATGAGCAGTTCTTC.